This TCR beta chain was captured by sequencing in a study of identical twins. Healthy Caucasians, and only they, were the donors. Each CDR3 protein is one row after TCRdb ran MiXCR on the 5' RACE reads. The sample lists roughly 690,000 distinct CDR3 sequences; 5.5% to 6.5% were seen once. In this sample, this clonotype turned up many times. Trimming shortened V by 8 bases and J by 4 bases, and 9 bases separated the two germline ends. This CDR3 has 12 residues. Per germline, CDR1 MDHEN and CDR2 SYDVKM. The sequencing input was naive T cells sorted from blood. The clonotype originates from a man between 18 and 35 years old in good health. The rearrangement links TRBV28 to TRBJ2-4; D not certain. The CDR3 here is CASLGSKNIQYF. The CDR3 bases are TGTGCCAGCTTAGGCTCAAAAAACATTCAGTACTTC.